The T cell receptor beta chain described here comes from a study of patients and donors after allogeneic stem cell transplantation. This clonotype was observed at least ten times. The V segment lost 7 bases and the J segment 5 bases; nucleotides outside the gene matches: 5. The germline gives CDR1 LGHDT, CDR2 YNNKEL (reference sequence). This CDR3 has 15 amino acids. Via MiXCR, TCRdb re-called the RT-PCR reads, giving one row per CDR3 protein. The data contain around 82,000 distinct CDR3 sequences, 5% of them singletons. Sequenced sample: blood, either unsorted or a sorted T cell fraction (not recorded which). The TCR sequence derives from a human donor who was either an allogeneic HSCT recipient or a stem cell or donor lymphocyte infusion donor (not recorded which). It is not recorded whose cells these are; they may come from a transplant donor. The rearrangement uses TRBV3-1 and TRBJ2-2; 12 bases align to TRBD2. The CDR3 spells CASTEGLAGTGELFF. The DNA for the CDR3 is TGTGCCAGCACCGAAGGACTAGCGGGAACCGGGGAGCTGTTTTTT.